The rows below give T cell receptor beta chains drawn from one sample of a study of vaccination effects on CD4 cells after COVID-19. Method: immunoSEQ multiplex PCR; TCRdb's copy keeps in-frame clones and lacks some. The sample has tens of thousands of clones, 70% to 80% seen once; the top ten hold over 2%. Their antigens are not known. The sample consisted of CD4+ T cells from PBMCs cultured without peptide, taken before COVID-19 vaccination. The receptors were gathered from a human donor who received a COVID-19 vaccine. Both conserved end residues are trimmed from each CDR3. Rows give clone size only sometimes, using once, few, many, or a class for an expanded clone.

v_gene	j_gene	abundance	CDR3aa
TRBV7-9	TRBJ1-1	-	ASSTQGWVAF
TRBV2	TRBJ2-3	once	ASKKGTEYTDTQY
TRBV5-1	TRBJ2-5	-	ASSLNTAQETQY
TRBV5-1	TRBJ2-3	once	ASSLAEASSTDTQY
TRBV9	TRBJ1-1	-	ASSVGQGARDTEAF
TRBV7-2	TRBJ2-1	-	ASSLGVLAGGHEQF
TRBV3-1/TRBV3-2	TRBJ2-3	once	ASSLRTSGGVDTQY
TRBV27	TRBJ2-2	-	ASSRWTGGAGGELF
TRBV6-5	TRBJ1-2	-	ASSYSTHGNYGYT
TRBV11-2	TRBJ2-3	-	ASSLAHRDTQY
TRBV6-5	TRBJ1-1	-	ASRNGRQSTEAF
TRBV7-9	TRBJ2-5	-	ASSSPKGGQETQY
TRBV29-1	TRBJ2-3	-	SVERAGADTQY
TRBV30	TRBJ2-1	-	AWSLDSREQF
TRBV5-6	TRBJ2-2	-	ASRDTGDTGELF
TRBV9	TRBJ1-1	-	ASSVAAAWDTEAF
TRBV19	TRBJ2-6	-	ASSMRTGVAGANVLT
TRBV10-1	TRBJ1-1	few	ASSHNRAGTEAF
TRBV11-2	TRBJ2-5	-	ASSLVAETQY
TRBV29-1	TRBJ2-3	-	SVERGQGANTQY
TRBV5-1	TRBJ1-6	-	ASSLISGNNSPLH
TRBV6-5	TRBJ1-2	-	ASSYLGRYYGYT
TRBV6-5	TRBJ1-1	few	ASSLVALGFGTEAF
TRBV5-1	TRBJ1-1	-	ASSLGSQGGNTEAF
TRBV28	TRBJ1-5	-	ASGLRRAVNQPQH
TRBV6-4	TRBJ2-3	-	ASSDSWGTQY
TRBV7-2	TRBJ2-5	-	ASSLRLAGETQY
TRBV9	TRBJ1-6	-	ASSVADRGYNSPLH
TRBV5-1	TRBJ2-1	-	ASSPNSISYNEQF
TRBV14	TRBJ1-2	-	ASSSGQDLYGYT
TRBV3-1/TRBV3-2	TRBJ1-1	-	ASSPREGTEAF
TRBV5-8	TRBJ1-5	-	ASSLGQTFQPQH
TRBV7-4	TRBJ2-3	-	ASSPGRGPGDTQY
TRBV6-5	TRBJ2-5	-	ASTTGIAQY
TRBV6-5	TRBJ1-1	-	ATRGAGSDTEAF
TRBV7-2	TRBJ2-2	-	ASSPLGQIRTGELF
TRBV7-2	TRBJ2-2	many	ASSPGRRDTGELF
TRBV5-1	TRBJ1-2	once	ASRRQSNYGYT
TRBV2	TRBJ1-1	-	ASKYRVSTEAF
TRBV14	TRBJ1-2	-	ASSRTGSYGYT
TRBV7-9	TRBJ2-5	-	ASSRPYQETQY
TRBV2	TRBJ2-2	-	ASSEEGGRNTGELF
TRBV5-1	TRBJ1-1	-	ASSLAGALLATEAF
TRBV19	TRBJ2-3	-	ASTPGPSTDTQY
TRBV5-4	TRBJ2-1	-	ASSLAERGHNEQF
TRBV15	TRBJ1-1	-	ATSRGGRNAEAF